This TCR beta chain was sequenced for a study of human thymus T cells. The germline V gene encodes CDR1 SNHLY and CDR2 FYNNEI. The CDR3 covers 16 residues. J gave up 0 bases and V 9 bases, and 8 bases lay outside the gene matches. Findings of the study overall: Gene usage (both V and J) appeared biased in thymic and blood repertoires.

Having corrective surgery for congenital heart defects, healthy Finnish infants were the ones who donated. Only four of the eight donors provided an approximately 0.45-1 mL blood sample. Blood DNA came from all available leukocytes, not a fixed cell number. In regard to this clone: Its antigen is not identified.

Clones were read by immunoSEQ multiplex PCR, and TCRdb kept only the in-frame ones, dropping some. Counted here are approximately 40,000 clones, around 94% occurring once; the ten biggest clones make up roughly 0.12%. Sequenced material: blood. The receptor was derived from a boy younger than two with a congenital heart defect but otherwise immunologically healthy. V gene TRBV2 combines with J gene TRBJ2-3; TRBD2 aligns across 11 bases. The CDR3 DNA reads TGTGCCAGAGAGGCTAGCGGGGGGTCTAGCACAGATACGCAGTATTTT. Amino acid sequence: CAREASGGSSTDTQYF. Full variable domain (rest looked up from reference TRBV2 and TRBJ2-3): EPEVTQTPSHQVTQMGQEVILRCVPISNHLYFYWYRQILGQKVEFLVSFYNNEISEKSEIFDDQFSVERPDGSNFTLKIRSTKLEDSAMYFCAREASGGSSTDTQYFGPGTRLTVL.